Below, 28 T cell receptor beta chains from the same sample are listed, as sequenced in a study of human T cells and chemical hapten exposure. Time point here: patch test 1, 2 weeks after DPC sensitization. Treatment reported: therapeutic diphenylcyclopropenone sensitization with weekly scalp DPC. TCRdb independently ran MiXCR on the RACE reads; one entry per CDR3 protein. The sample includes some 120,000 distinct CDR3 sequences, around 10% seen only once; the top ten take more than 1.3%. Here the sequenced sample was whole blood, taken in connection with sensitization to the hapten diphenylcyclopropenone (DPC). Source of these receptors: a woman in her forties or fifties with alopecia areata. Some clones in this sample may be carry-over from other donors' samples.

The chain is built from TRBV28 and TRBJ2-7, with D uncertain. CDR1 is MDHEN, CDR2 SYDVKM, per germline. This CDR3 comprises 12 residues. The V end was cut by 5 bases, the J end by 5 bases, with 10 bases between. The CDR3 DNA is TGTGCCAGCAGTCCGCTGAGGCACGAGCAGTACTTC. It encodes CASSPLRHEQYF.

In its sample, this clonotype was seen many times. The chain couples TRBV3-1 to TRBJ2-5; TRBD2 matches at 7 bases. V gave up 4 bases and J gave up 5 bases; unmatched junction bases: 10. CDR1 and CDR2 from the germline V gene are LGHDT and YNNKEL (reference sequence). The CDR3 length is 15 residues. The CDR3: CASSPMARGEETQYF. CDR3 DNA: TGTGCCAGCAGCCCCATGGCCCGGGGGGAGGAGACCCAGTACTTC.

This clonotype was recorded many times. The chain joins TRBV3-1 to TRBJ2-3; D remains ambiguous. This CDR3 contains 18 residues. The germline CDR1 and CDR2 sequences are LGHDT and YNNKEL (reference sequence). Trimming stripped 6 bases from V and 0 bases from J, with 22 bases between. CDR3 in amino acids: CASRRKGSGASSTDTQYF. Written as DNA, the CDR3 is TGTGCCAGCAGACGAAAGGGCTCTGGCGCATCTAGCACAGATACGCAGTATTTT.

This clonotype has ten or more counts. Here the CDR3 DNA reads TGTGCCAGCAGCCCCCCGGCCGCGGGGACGCAGTATTTT. Its protein is CASSPPAAGTQYF. The V gene is TRBV28, the J gene TRBJ2-3, with D maybe TRBD2 (6 bases). V was shortened by 6 bases and J by 9 bases, with 16 bases between the two germline ends. Germline V gives CDR1 MDHEN, CDR2 SYDVKM. The CDR3 has 13 residues.

The sample holds a few counts of this clonotype. This chain links TRBV5-1 with TRBJ2-1; tentative D call: TRBD2 (6 bases). Deletions cut 0 bases from V and 9 bases from J, with 16 bases between. CDR3 length equals 15 residues. Germline V gene lookup returns CDR1 SGHRS and CDR2 YFSETQ. The CDR3 region has the DNA TGCGCCAGCAGCTTGGGGCAGACTAGTCGGCGTGAGCAGTTCTTC. Residues: CASSLGQTSRREQFF.

This clonotype was observed a single time. The genes are TRBV20-1 and TRBJ2-7; 12 bases align to TRBD2. In germline, CDR1 is DFQATT, CDR2 SNEGSKA (reference sequence). This CDR3 is 18 amino acids long. Trimming took 0 bases from V and 1 from J; bases not matched to a gene: 10. CDR3 DNA: TGCAGTGCTAGAGATCCCTGGCTAGCGGGAGGGCTTTCCTACGAGCAGTACTTC. This gives the protein CSARDPWLAGGLSYEQYF.

There are many counts of this clonotype. The rearrangement joins TRBV27 to TRBJ1-1; unclear D gene. CDR1 is MNHEY and CDR2 is SMNVEV in the germline V gene (reference sequence). Trimming removed 2 bases at V and 0 bases at J, with 10 bases between. This CDR3 has 15 residues. CDR3 sequence: CASSLAGSMNTEAFF. DNA of the CDR3: TGTGCCAGCAGTTTAGCGGGGAGCATGAACACTGAAGCTTTCTTT.

This rearrangement joins TRBV18 to TRBJ1-3; D remains ambiguous. V was shortened by 0 bases and J by 6 bases, with 6 bases between the two germline ends. This CDR3 comprises 13 residues. Looked up from germline, CDR1 is KGHSH and CDR2 is LQKENI. The CDR3 spells CASSPPTVNTIYF. CDR3 DNA: TGTGCCAGCTCACCACCCACCGTAAACACCATATATTTT.

This clonotype was counted ten times or more. The chain joins TRBV2 to TRBJ2-7, with 8 positions matching TRBD1. The CDR3 sequence is 12 residues long. Germline V gene sequence: CDR1 SNHLY, CDR2 FYNNEI. V gave up 8 bases and J gave up 3 bases; unmatched junction bases: 3. The CDR3 nucleotides are TGTGCCAGCGGGACAGGTTACTACGAGCAGTACTTC. Translation: CASGTGYYEQYF.

The chain carries TRBV20-1 and TRBJ2-1, with TRBD1 identical over 10 bases. The CDR3 length is 12 residues. Trimming cost V 8 bases and J 7 bases; bases outside gene matches: 5. Germline CDR1 and CDR2: DFQATT and SNEGSKA (reference sequence). The CDR3 spells CSTTGGENEQFF. CDR3 nucleotides: TGCAGTACGACAGGGGGCGAGAATGAGCAGTTCTTC.

For the CDR3, the DNA is TGTGCCAGCAGCTTGGGAGGACTAGCGGGGTTGAATGAGCAGTTCTTC. It codes for CASSLGGLAGLNEQFF. The rearrangement links TRBV5-4 to TRBJ2-1, with 12 bases fitting TRBD2. This CDR3 has 16 residues. Germline V lookup: CDR1 SGHNT, CDR2 YYREEE (reference sequence). Trimming took 0 bases from V and 7 from J; bases not matched to a gene: 5.

The V gene is TRBV25-1, the J gene TRBJ1-1, with 7 positions matching TRBD1. V was pared by 5 bases and J by 0 bases, with 12 bases of the junction left unmatched. This CDR3 is 17 amino acids long. The V gene's germline CDR1 is MGHDK and CDR2 SYGVNS. CDR3 nucleotide sequence: TGTGCCAGCAGTCAAGACAGGGTTGGGCACATGAACACTGAAGCTTTCTTT. Translating it yields CASSQDRVGHMNTEAFF.

The V gene is TRBV9, the J gene TRBJ1-2, with D possibly TRBD1 on 5 matching bases. The CDR3 length is 16 residues. V lost 3 bases, J lost 0 bases, and 15 bases lay in between. Looked up from germline, CDR1 is SGDLS and CDR2 is YYNGEE. The CDR3 sequence is CASSAGGATANYGYTF. CDR3 DNA sequence: TGTGCCAGCAGCGCTGGGGGAGCGACAGCTAACTATGGCTACACCTTC.

On this clonotype itself: One end of the junction varies from germline; a read error may be responsible. The V gene is TRBV5-1, the J gene TRBJ2-7; the D gene is possibly TRBD2 (5 bases). Germline V gives CDR1 SGHRS, CDR2 YFSETQ. The CDR3 totals 15 residues. The CDR3 DNA is TGCGCCAGCAGCTTGGTACTCACGGGATCCTACGAGCAGCACTTC. Translation: CASSLVLTGSYEQHF. The entire variable domain, with the rest obtained from reference TRBV5-1 and TRBJ2-7, is as follows: KAGVTQTPRYLIKTRGQQVTLSCSPISGHRSVSWYQQTPGQGLQFLFEYFSETQRNKGNFPGRFSGRQFSNSRSEMNVSTLELGDSALYLCASSLVLTGSYEQHFGPGTRLTVT.

This clonotype was recorded many times. The rearrangement links TRBV3-1 to TRBJ1-1; no reliable D call. V shed 4 bases and J shed 1 base, with 7 bases lying between them. Germline-derived CDR1 and CDR2 are LGHDT and YNNKEL (reference sequence). The CDR3 is made up of 13 amino acids. The CDR3 region has the DNA TGTGCCAGCAGCCGCTATAAGAACACTGAAGCTTTCTTT. Encoded protein: CASSRYKNTEAFF. Full variable domain (missing parts from reference TRBV3-1 and TRBJ1-1): DTAVSQTPKYLVTQMGNDKSIKCEQNLGHDTMYWYKQDSKKFLKIMFSYNNKELIINETVPNRFSPKSPDKAHLNLHINSLELGDSAVYFCASSRYKNTEAFFGQGTRLTVV.

The rearrangement links TRBV19 to TRBJ2-1; maybe TRBD1 (6 bases). This CDR3 comprises 15 residues. Trimming pared 1 base from V and 2 bases from J, leaving 9 bases between. CDR1 is LNHDA and CDR2 is SQIVND in the germline V gene (reference sequence). The CDR3 DNA follows: TGTGCCAGTAGTATAGGAGGGGGTCCCTACAATGAGCAGTTCTTC. Translation gives CASSIGGGPYNEQFF.

This clonotype was counted a few times. The rearrangement joins TRBV12-3 or TRBV12-4 to TRBJ2-3, with 8 bases identical to TRBD2. V lost 6 bases, J lost 3 bases, and 11 bases stayed unmatched. This CDR3 is 16 amino acids long. The CDR3 DNA follows: TGTGCCAGCAGGCCAATAGCGGGACCATCTACAGATACGCAGTATTTT. Amino acids: CASRPIAGPSTDTQYF.

This clonotype was recorded at least ten times. The J gene is TRBJ2-7, the V gene TRBV24-1; D gene ambiguous. Per germline, CDR1 KGHDR and CDR2 SFDVKD. V was pared by 4 bases and J by 6 bases, with 15 bases between. This CDR3 comprises 14 residues. CDR3 nucleotide sequence: TGTGCCACCAGTGAAACCGGGTCTCTAACCGAGCAGTACTTC. Protein product: CATSETGSLTEQYF.

The J gene is TRBJ1-6, the V gene TRBV28; D perhaps matches TRBD1 (6 bases). Germline V gene lookup returns CDR1 MDHEN and CDR2 SYDVKM. CDR3 length: 14 residues. Trimming removed 3 bases at V and 9 bases at J, with 12 bases between. The CDR3 nucleotides read TGTGCCAGCAGTTTTTCCCAGGGGCGTTCACCCCTCCACTTT. As protein: CASSFSQGRSPLHF.

The rearrangement joins TRBV3-1 to TRBJ2-7; the D is unclear. The V end lost 1 base, the J end lost 7 bases, and 5 bases lay between the germline ends. The CDR3 is made up of 11 amino acids. CDR1 and CDR2 (germline): LGHDT, YNNKEL (reference sequence). The CDR3 sequence is CASSQVDEQYF. The CDR3 nucleotides are TGTGCCAGCAGCCAAGTGGATGAGCAGTACTTC.

The V gene is TRBV29-1, the J gene TRBJ1-5; 7 bases line up with TRBD1. The CDR3 is 15 amino acids. CDR1 is SQVTM and CDR2 is ANQGSEA in the germline V gene. J lost 6 bases, V lost 4 bases, and 12 bases had no gene match. CDR3 sequence (DNA): TGCAGCGTTGCCCCCGGCAGGGGGGTTGGTCAGCCCCAGCATTTT. Its translation is CSVAPGRGVGQPQHF. The variable domain in full, completed from reference TRBV29-1 and TRBJ1-5, reads SAVISQKPSRDICQRGTSLTIQCQVDSQVTMMFWYRQQPGQSLTLIATANQGSEATYESGFVIDKFPISRPNLTFSTLTVSNMSPEDSSIYLCSVAPGRGVGQPQHFGDGTRLSIL.

To note about this clonotype: A read error may explain this, as a much larger clone is one base away. The chain has TRBV29-1 and TRBJ2-7; D is possibly TRBD2 (7 bases). Germline CDR1 reads SQVTM; CDR2 reads ANQGSEA. The CDR3 contains 14 residues. The ends were cut back, 7 bases at V and 2 bases at J, with 18 bases in the middle. CDR3 nucleotide sequence: TGCAGCGCTCGGGGGGCTAGCGATCCCTACGAGCAGTACTTC. It translates to CSARGASDPYEQYF.

In its sample, this clonotype was seen many times. The chain employs TRBV28 and TRBJ2-1; D remains ambiguous. The CDR3 has 11 amino acids. V was trimmed by 2 bases and J by 10 bases, leaving 6 bases between them. Looked up from germline, CDR1 is MDHEN and CDR2 is SYDVKM. This CDR3 reads CASSLVGEQFF. The CDR3 region has the DNA TGTGCCAGCAGTTTAGTGGGGGAGCAGTTCTTC.

Ten or more counts support this clonotype. V usage is TRBV29-1 and J usage is TRBJ2-3, with D unclear. The CDR3 runs 13 residues. Germline CDR1 reads SQVTM; CDR2 reads ANQGSEA. Deletions cut 1 base from V and 5 bases from J, with 10 bases between. The CDR3 region has the DNA TGCAGCGTTGAAGCCCAGGATTTAGATACGCAGTATTTT. It encodes CSVEAQDLDTQYF.

This clonotype was seen ten or more times. The chain employs TRBV27 and TRBJ1-6, with TRBD1 matching 8 bases. After removal of 5 bases from V and 10 bases from J, the junction contained 7 bases not matched to a gene. This CDR3 is 14 amino acids long. CDR1 MNHEY and CDR2 SMNVEV come from the germline V gene (reference sequence). The CDR3 coding sequence is TGTGCCAGCAGTAGGTTGACAGGGGTGTCACCCCTCCACTTT. This sequence encodes CASSRLTGVSPLHF.

This clonotype came up many times. The chain joins TRBV4-1 to TRBJ1-2; 7 nucleotides line up with TRBD1. J lost 1 base, V lost 3 bases, and 2 bases had no gene match. Germline V lookup: CDR1 MGHRA, CDR2 YSYEKL. The CDR3 loop spans 14 amino acids. The CDR3 DNA is TGCGCCAGCAGCCATAGACAGGGTAACTATGGCTACACCTTC. Residues: CASSHRQGNYGYTF.

The J gene is TRBJ2-3, the V gene TRBV21-1; TRBD2 was called by the table and not checked on the DNA. TRBV21-1 is listed as a pseudogene. The length of the CDR3 is 14 residues. The CDR3 region has the DNA TGTGCCAGCAGCATGATCAGAGGTGGGACTTCCCAGTATTTT. This codes for CASSMIRGGTSQYF.

At least ten counts were recorded for this clonotype. The rearrangement joins TRBV7-6 to TRBJ2-1; 8 positions match TRBD2. Germline lookup yields CDR1 SGHVS and CDR2 FNYEAQ. V lost 0 bases, J lost 10 bases, and 8 bases stayed unmatched. The CDR3 spans 15 residues. The CDR3 region has the DNA TGTGCCAGCAGCTTAGCGGGACTAGGGGTTGAGGAGCAGTTCTTC. This translates into CASSLAGLGVEEQFF.